This T cell receptor (beta chain) originates from a study of T cell repertoires in cytomegalovirus infection. Germline values: CDR1 SGHTA, CDR2 FQGNSA. This CDR3 is built from 16 residues. V was cut by 5 bases and J by 8 bases, with 19 bases left in between. TCRdb redid the calling of the reads with MiXCR, one entry per CDR3 protein. The table records fewer than 650,000 distinct CDR3 sequences, 35% to 50% of them present only once. This clonotype was seen a few times. Its specificity is not known. The sequence came from a human donor in good health (CMV status not recorded). Some clones in this sample may be carry-over from other donors' samples. The sequencing here drew on cultured PBMCs, taken from culture after CMV antigen stimulation. The chain is built from TRBV7-2 and TRBJ1-6; D might be TRBD1 (6 bases). CDR3 in amino acids: CASSRSRGTADSPLHF. The DNA for the CDR3 is TGTGCCAGCAGCCGTTCCAGGGGTACGGCGGATTCACCCCTCCACTTT. Using reference TRBV7-2 and TRBJ1-6 for the parts outside the CDR3, the full variable domain is GAGVSQSPSNKVTEKGKDVELRCDPISGHTALYWYRQSLGQGLEFLIYFQGNSAPDKSGLPSDRFSAERTGGSVSTLTIQRTQQEDSAVYLCASSRSRGTADSPLHFGNGTRLTVT.